Below are 12 T cell receptor beta chains sequenced from a single sample in a study of blood T cell repertoires in COVID-19. Repertoires were generated with immunoSEQ multiplex PCR, while TCRdb's copy carries only in-frame clones and drops some. Of about 290,000 clones detected, over 80% appear once; the ten largest clones hold around 4%. Specimen: peripheral blood. The origin of the receptors is a woman in her forties or fifties with active or convalescent COVID-19.

The chain has TRBV2 and TRBJ1-4; D is perhaps TRBD1 (5 bases). This CDR3 contains 14 residues. V lost 3 bases, J lost 6 bases, and 11 bases lay in between. CDR1 SNHLY and CDR2 FYNNEI come from the germline V gene. The CDR3, as DNA: TGTGCCAGCAGTGACGGCCAGGGCTATGAAAAACTGTTTTTT. Its translation: CASSDGQGYEKLFF.

The genes are TRBV7-9 and TRBJ1-2; TRBD1 might be the D (6 bases). Germline loops: CDR1 SEHNR, CDR2 FQNEAQ (reference sequence). Deletions cut 2 bases from V and 8 bases from J, with 15 bases between. The length of the CDR3 is 14 residues. Here the CDR3 reads CASSLTAGAYGYTF. The CDR3, as DNA: TGTGCCAGCAGCTTAACGGCGGGGGCATACGGCTACACCTTC.

CDR3: CATSRDGTSGIPPWDEQYF. The CDR3 bases are TGTGCCACCAGCAGGGATGGGACTAGCGGGATCCCCCCCTGGGACGAGCAGTACTTC. V usage is TRBV15 and J usage is TRBJ2-7; TRBD2 agrees at 13 bases. CDR1 is LNHNV and CDR2 is YYDKDF in the germline V gene (reference sequence). Germline trimming cut 3 bases from V and 5 bases from J; bases unmatched to any gene: 16. The CDR3 is 19 residues long. Filled out from reference TRBV15 and TRBJ2-7, the complete variable domain reads DAMVIQNPRYQVTQFGKPVTLSCSQTLNHNVMYWYQQKSSQAPKLLFHYYDKDFNNEADTPDNFQSRRPNTSFCFLDIRSPGLGDTAMYLCATSRDGTSGIPPWDEQYFGPGTRLTVT.

This chain joins TRBV11-2 and TRBJ2-1, with 9 bases aligning to TRBD1. The length of the CDR3 is 13 residues. Germline V gene data show CDR1 as SGHAT and CDR2 as FQNNGV. The ends lost 4 bases at V and 9 bases at J; junction bases unmatched: 4. In DNA, the CDR3 is TGTGCCAGCAGCTATACAGGGGGCGGTGAGCAGTTCTTC. As protein: CASSYTGGGEQFF.

V usage is TRBV18 and J usage is TRBJ1-4; 8 bases line up with TRBD1. Losses at the gene ends were 3 bases for V and 7 bases for J; bases not matched to a gene: 7. This CDR3 has 15 residues. Germline CDR1 and CDR2: KGHSH and LQKENI. CDR3 DNA sequence: TGTGCCAGCTCACCCCGACAGGGGAGGGGTGAAAAACTGTTTTTT. It is translated as CASSPRQGRGEKLFF.

The rearrangement joins TRBV28 to TRBJ2-4; D gene unclear. CDR3 length: 18 residues. With 1 base removed from V and 6 bases from J, the gap between germline ends came to 22 bases. Germline CDR1 reads MDHEN; CDR2 reads SYDVKM. CDR3 sequence reads: CASSLSGQAKHSPNIQYF. The CDR3 coding sequence is TGTGCCAGCAGTTTATCTGGGCAGGCCAAACATTCACCAAACATTCAGTACTTC.

The CDR3 DNA is TGTGCCAGCAGCATACAGGGTGTAAATTCACCCCTCCACTTT. Translated, it gives CASSIQGVNSPLHF. The chain uses TRBV7-8 and TRBJ1-6, with TRBD1 as a possible D gene (6 bases). Per germline, CDR1 SGHVS and CDR2 FQNEAQ. The ends were cut back, 5 bases at V and 7 bases at J, with 12 bases in the middle. The CDR3 is 14 amino acids. The full variable domain, with the rest looked up from reference TRBV7-8 and TRBJ1-6, is GAGVSQSPRYKVAKRGQDVALRCDPISGHVSLFWYQQALGQGPEFLTYFQNEAQLDKSGLPSDRFFAERPEGSVSTLKIQRTQQEDSAVYLCASSIQGVNSPLHFGNGTRLTVT.

The gene calls are TRBV25-1 and TRBJ1-2, with 8 bases that match TRBD1. CDR1 is MGHDK and CDR2 is SYGVNS in the germline V gene. V was clipped by 6 bases and J by 8 bases; unmatched bases: 8. The CDR3 is 13 residues long. CDR3 residues: CASSRTGGRGYTF. The CDR3 DNA reads as TGTGCCAGCAGCAGAACAGGGGGACGGGGCTACACCTTC.

This clone was detected only once. The V gene is TRBV7-9, the J gene TRBJ1-1; 7 bases fit TRBD1. The CDR3 covers 16 residues. The V gene end was trimmed by 5 bases and the J gene end by 3 bases; junction bases not matched to a gene: 12. The germline gives CDR1 SEHNR, CDR2 FQNEAQ (reference sequence). CDR3 sequence reads: CASSHVGGPGDTEAFF. The CDR3 DNA reads TGTGCCAGCAGCCACGTAGGGGGCCCTGGGGACACTGAAGCTTTCTTT.

The chain combines TRBV27 with TRBJ2-3, with TRBD2 matching 8 bases. The CDR3 has 16 amino acids. After removal of 0 bases from V and 4 bases from J, the junction contained 6 bases not matched to a gene. Germline V gene sequence: CDR1 MNHEY, CDR2 SMNVEV (reference sequence). CDR3 in DNA: TGTGCCAGCAGTTTATCGTTAGGACTAGCATCAGATACGCAGTATTTT. This codes for CASSLSLGLASDTQYF.

The rearrangement uses TRBV5-4 and TRBJ2-1; 9 nucleotides align to TRBD1. The germline CDR1 and CDR2 sequences are SGHNT and YYREEE (reference sequence). The CDR3 runs 15 residues. V lost 3 bases, J lost 9 bases, and 10 bases stayed unmatched. The chain's CDR3 is CASSWEGQGLGEQFF. The CDR3 DNA is TGTGCCAGCAGCTGGGAGGGACAGGGCCTAGGTGAGCAGTTCTTC.

The genes are TRBV10-3 and TRBJ1-1, with 7 bases fitting TRBD1. The CDR3 length is 17 residues. Germline loops: CDR1 ENHRY, CDR2 SYGVKD. V gave up 0 bases and J gave up 5 bases; unmatched junction bases: 12. The DNA of the CDR3 is TGTGCCATCAGTGAGTCATACACCCAGGGGGTTGGAACTGAAGCTTTCTTT. Residues: CAISESYTQGVGTEAFF.